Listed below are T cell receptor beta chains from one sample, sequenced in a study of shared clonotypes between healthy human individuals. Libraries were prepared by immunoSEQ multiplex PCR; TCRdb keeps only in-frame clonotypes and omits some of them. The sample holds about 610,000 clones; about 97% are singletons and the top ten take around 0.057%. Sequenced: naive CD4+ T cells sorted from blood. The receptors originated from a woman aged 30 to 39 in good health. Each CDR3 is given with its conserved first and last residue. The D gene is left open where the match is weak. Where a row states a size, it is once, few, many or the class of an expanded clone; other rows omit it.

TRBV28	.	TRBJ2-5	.	CASMTGGNQETQYF	TGTGCCAGCATGACCGGAGGGAACCAAGAGACCCAGTACTTC
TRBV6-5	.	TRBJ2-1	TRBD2	CASSGGTSGNNEQFF	TGTGCCAGCAGTGGGGGGACTAGCGGGAACAATGAGCAGTTCTTC
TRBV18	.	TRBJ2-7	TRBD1	CASSLETGGTYEQYF	TGTGCCAGCTCCCTTGAGACAGGGGGGACCTACGAGCAGTACTTC
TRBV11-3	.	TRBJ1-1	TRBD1	CASSSTGGATEAFF	TGTGCCAGCAGCTCCACAGGGGGCGCGACTGAAGCTTTCTTT
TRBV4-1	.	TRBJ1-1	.	CASSQASRDDKAFF	TGCGCCAGCAGCCAAGCAAGTCGGGACGATAAAGCTTTCTTT
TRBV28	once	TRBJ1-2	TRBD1	CASSLVARTGYYGYTF	TGTGCCAGCAGTTTAGTTGCGAGGACAGGGTACTATGGCTACACCTTC
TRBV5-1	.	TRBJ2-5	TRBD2	CASSVPAGPSGTQYF	TGCGCCAGCAGCGTCCCAGCGGGGCCGTCAGGAACCCAGTACTTC
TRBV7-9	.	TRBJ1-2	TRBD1	CAIPGGGYGYTF	TGTGCCATACCAGGGGGCGGCTATGGCTACACCTTC
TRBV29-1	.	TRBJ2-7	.	CSVARHSYEQYF	TGCAGCGTCGCACGGCACTCCTACGAGCAGTACTTC
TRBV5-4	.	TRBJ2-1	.	CASSLRARPINEQFF	TGTGCCAGCAGCTTGCGGGCTAGACCGATCAATGAGCAGTTCTTC
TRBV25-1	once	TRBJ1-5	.	CASRPSSGPQHF	TGTGCCAGCAGACCGTCTTCAGGCCCCCAGCATTTT
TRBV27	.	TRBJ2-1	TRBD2	CASRAGLPYNEQFF	TGTGCCAGCAGAGCGGGACTTCCCTACAATGAGCAGTTCTTC
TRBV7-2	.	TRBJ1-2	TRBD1	CAKERDRGLGYGYTF	TGTGCCAAAGAGAGGGACAGGGGGCTGGGCTATGGCTACACCTTC
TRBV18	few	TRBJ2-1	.	CASSPLGDEQFF	TGTGCCAGCTCACCGTTGGGCGATGAGCAGTTCTTC
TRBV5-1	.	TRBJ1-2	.	CASSLAYGGHYGYTF	TGCGCCAGCAGCTTGGCCTACGGGGGGCATTATGGCTACACCTTC
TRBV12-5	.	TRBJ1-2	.	CASASIGSYGYTF	TGTGCTAGTGCCTCTATCGGCAGCTATGGCTACACCTTC